This TCR beta chain stems from a study of blood T cell repertoires in COVID-19. Overall study context: The study drew acute and convalescent COVID-19 samples from the United States, Italy and Spain. Nucleic acid was either cDNA or gDNA, and it came from T cells, B-cell-depleted T cells, or PBMCs.

Original handling: Nucleated cell number was recorded as an estimate derived from reference gene primer amplification. Produced via immunoSEQ multiplex PCR; TCRdb's table is partial and in-frame only. V and J calls and clone size are those listed in that table; D and trimming were worked out from the DNA. The sample lists 150,000 or so clones, approximately 90% occurring once. The V gene's germline CDR1 is LGHDT and CDR2 YNNKEL (reference sequence). The CDR3 has 14 amino acids. The V end was cut by 4 bases, the J end by 2 bases, with 8 bases between. The sample was PBMCs or T cells enriched from blood (not recorded which). This TCR was recovered from a woman aged 40-49 years who had been exposed to COVID-19. V gene TRBV3-1 (or the pseudogene TRBV3-2) combines with J gene TRBJ2-2, with D perhaps TRBD2 (5 bases). The DNA of the CDR3 is TGTGCCAGCAGCCGCGGGCCCAACACCGGGGAGCTGTTTTTT. This gives the protein CASSRGPNTGELFF.